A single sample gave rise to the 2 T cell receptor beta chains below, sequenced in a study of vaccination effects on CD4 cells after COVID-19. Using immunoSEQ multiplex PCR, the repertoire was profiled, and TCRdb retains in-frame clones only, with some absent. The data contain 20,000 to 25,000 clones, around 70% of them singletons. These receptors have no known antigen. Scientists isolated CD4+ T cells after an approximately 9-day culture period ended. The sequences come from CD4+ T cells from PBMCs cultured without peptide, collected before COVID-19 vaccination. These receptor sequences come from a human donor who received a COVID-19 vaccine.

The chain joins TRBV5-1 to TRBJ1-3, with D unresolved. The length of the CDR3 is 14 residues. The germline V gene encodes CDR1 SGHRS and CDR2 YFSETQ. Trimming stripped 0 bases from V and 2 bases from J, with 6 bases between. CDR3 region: CASSLEAAGNTIYF. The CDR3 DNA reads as TGCGCCAGCAGCTTGGAGGCAGCTGGAAACACCATATATTTT. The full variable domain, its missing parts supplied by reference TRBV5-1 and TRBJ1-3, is KAGVTQTPRYLIKTRGQQVTLSCSPISGHRSVSWYQQTPGQGLQFLFEYFSETQRNKGNFPGRFSGRQFSNSRSEMNVSTLELGDSALYLCASSLEAAGNTIYFGEGSWLTVV.

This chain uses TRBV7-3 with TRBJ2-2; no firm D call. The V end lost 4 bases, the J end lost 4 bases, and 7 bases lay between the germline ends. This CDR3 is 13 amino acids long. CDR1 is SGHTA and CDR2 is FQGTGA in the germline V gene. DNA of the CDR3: TGTGCCAGCAGCTCGTCCATCACCGGGGAGCTGTTTTTT. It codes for CASSSSITGELFF.